This TCR beta chain is from a study of blood T cell repertoires in COVID-19. This CDR3 spans 18 amino acids. Germline V lookup: CDR1 SGHVS, CDR2 FQNEAQ. V gave up 1 base and J gave up 0 bases; unmatched junction bases: 6. Only in-frame clones appear in the TCRdb table, and some are missing; sequencing was by immunoSEQ multiplex PCR. The sample has over 200,000 clones; roughly 90% are singletons. Sequencing used peripheral blood. The clonotype originates from a woman aged 55-69 years with acute or convalescent COVID-19. The J gene is TRBJ2-3, the V gene TRBV7-8; TRBD2 aligns across 11 bases. CDR3 in DNA: TGTGCCAGCAGCTTAGTAGCGGGAGGGCCCCTCAGCACAGATACGCAGTATTTT. Amino acids: CASSLVAGGPLSTDTQYF.